This T cell receptor (beta chain) was identified in a study of CD8+ T cells in alopecia areata (dated by TCRdb to between 2018 and 2020). Background for the entire study: Treated patients were enrolled in an open-label pilot trial of oral tofacitinib at 5 to 10 mg twice daily for moderate-to-severe alopecia areata. Tofacitinib was administered for 6 to 18 months, and 6 months of follow-up off drug were then conducted to assess delayed response and recurrence. Disease severity in treated patients was measured with the SALT score, which quantifies the percentage of affected scalp surface area. High-throughput TCRbeta sequencing was used to examine T cell clonal expansion in alopecia areata in both the C3H/HeJ mouse model and human patients. Scalp tissue and sorted CD4+ and CD8+ peripheral blood T cells from patchy and totalis/universalis alopecia areata patients and from healthy controls were covered by human TCRbeta sequencing. Biopsies were taken from tofacitinib-treated patients at baseline and at 4 and 24 weeks of treatment, and a later scalp biopsy was taken in several of the tofacitinib-treated patients. Scalp clonality was compared among normal scalp (n=4), patchy alopecia areata scalp (n=8), and alopecia totalis/universalis scalp (n=8). RNA was obtained with the PAXgene miRNA kit for fixed scalp, the miRNeasy kit for PBMCs, and the RNeasy kit for mouse skin. immunoSEQ multiplex PCR using 35 Vbeta forward primers and 13 Jbeta reverse primers was used to amplify TCRbeta CDR3 regions. Overall study outcomes, separate from this receptor: Compared with normal scalp, lesional scalp, particularly in alopecia totalis/universalis, had higher clonality and more expanded CD8+ clones, which suggests antigenic drive. Scalp clonality and the number of expanded CD8+ clones among the top 100 scalp clones were significantly decreased by tofacitinib. Unlike mouse skin, where gammadelta T cells dominate, normal human skin contains resident alphabeta T cells that get sequenced too, which complicates analysis of the scalp TCR repertoire. Shared TCR sequences between patients were less evident than in mice, which may be partly attributable to HLA diversity in the patient population. During tofacitinib treatment, many expanded lesional clones remained in scalp and blood, and this persistence may partly explain relapse after treatment is stopped. The treated cohort was small, with a single nonresponder, so links between baseline CD8+ expansion and response need larger studies.

Library preparation was by the immunoSEQ multiplex PCR assay. To provide template for TCR sequencing, every sample had RNA extracted and reverse transcribed into cDNA. SuperScript III was used for first-strand cDNA synthesis, primed with a 2:1 mix of oligo-dT and random hexamers. A synthetic immune receptor repertoire was used to gauge amplification bias, and whatever bias remained was removed computationally. In the authors' own workflow: Raw reads were preprocessed for error removal, and CDR3 was defined according to IMGT conventions as running from the conserved cysteine to phenylalanine. Clonality was calculated as 1 minus Shannon entropy normalized by log2 of the number of productive unique TCRs. CD4 or CD8 identity of scalp clones was inferred by cross-referencing scalp TCRbeta sequences with sorted blood CD4 and CD8 repertoires. TCRdb provides this immuneACCESS table in a form limited to in-frame rearrangements. Some clones are lacking; in checked studies, under half of them reflect an unresolved V gene, and why the rest are absent is not known. That table gives V, J and clone size, and the DNA gave D and trimming. This sample is represented by some 220,000 clones; under 75% of them were singletons. Of the sample, about 1.6% is held by the ten largest clones.

Comment on this clone: Its target antigen remains unknown. The record has no base qualities; no much larger clone is one base away.

Taken with the paper, the label for time point translates to: approximately 4 weeks on oral tofacitinib. Taken with the paper, the label for treatment or condition translates to: oral pan-JAK inhibitor, 5-10 mg twice daily. Peripheral blood and lesional scalp punch biopsies were obtained from patients with alopecia areata. After PBMCs were isolated by density centrifugation and stained for CD3, CD4 and CD8, a FACSAria was used to sort CD4+ and CD8+ T cells. V is pared back by 4 bases and J by 0 bases, with 12 bases lying between the germline termini. CDR1 ENHRY and CDR2 SYGVKD were looked up in the germline V gene. The CDR3 runs 15 residues from the cysteine to the phenylalanine. The CDR3 DNA has 45 bases and is translated from base 1.

The receptor was isolated from a human donor with alopecia areata. The rearranged segments are TRBV10-3 and TRBJ1-2; possibly the D gene is TRBD1, per 5 matching bases. The sample in question was CD4+ T cells sorted from blood, obtained at week 4, from a patient treated with tofacitinib. The nucleotides are TGTGCCATCAGTGTTGGCCCGGGGGCTAACTATGGCTACACCTTC. Translated, this gives CAISVGPGANYGYTF.